This TCR beta chain came from a study of control samples from healthy donors and cancer patients. Data came from immunoSEQ multiplex PCR; TCRdb stores just in-frame clones and leaves some out. The data contain some 140,000 clones, roughly 90% of them seen just once; the ten biggest clones take up roughly 10%. CDR3 length: 17 residues. Per the germline V gene, CDR1 is LGHDT and CDR2 is YNNKEL (reference sequence). After removal of 6 bases from V and 2 bases from J, the junction contained 13 bases not matched to a gene. The clonotype originates from a man aged 25-45 years in good health. The J gene is TRBJ1-5, the V gene TRBV3-1 (or the pseudogene TRBV3-2); 7 nucleotides match TRBD1. The sample was blood. CDR3 nucleotides: TGTGCCAGCAGTCTCAGGGGGGGGGCGCGGGGCAATCAGCCCCAGCATTTT. Its translation: CASSLRGGARGNQPQHF.